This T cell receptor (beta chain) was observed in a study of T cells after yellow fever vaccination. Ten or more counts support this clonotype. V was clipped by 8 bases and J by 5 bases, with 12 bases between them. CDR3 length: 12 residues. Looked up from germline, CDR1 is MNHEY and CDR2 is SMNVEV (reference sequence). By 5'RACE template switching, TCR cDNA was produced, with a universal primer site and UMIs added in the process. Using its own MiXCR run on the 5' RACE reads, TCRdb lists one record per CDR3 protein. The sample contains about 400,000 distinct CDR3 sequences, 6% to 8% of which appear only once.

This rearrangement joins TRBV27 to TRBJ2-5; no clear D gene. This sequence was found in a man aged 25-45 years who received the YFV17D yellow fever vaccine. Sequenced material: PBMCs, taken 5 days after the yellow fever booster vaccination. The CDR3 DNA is TGTGCCAGCGCTTCCGGTCGGGAGACCCAGTACTTC. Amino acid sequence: CASASGRETQYF.